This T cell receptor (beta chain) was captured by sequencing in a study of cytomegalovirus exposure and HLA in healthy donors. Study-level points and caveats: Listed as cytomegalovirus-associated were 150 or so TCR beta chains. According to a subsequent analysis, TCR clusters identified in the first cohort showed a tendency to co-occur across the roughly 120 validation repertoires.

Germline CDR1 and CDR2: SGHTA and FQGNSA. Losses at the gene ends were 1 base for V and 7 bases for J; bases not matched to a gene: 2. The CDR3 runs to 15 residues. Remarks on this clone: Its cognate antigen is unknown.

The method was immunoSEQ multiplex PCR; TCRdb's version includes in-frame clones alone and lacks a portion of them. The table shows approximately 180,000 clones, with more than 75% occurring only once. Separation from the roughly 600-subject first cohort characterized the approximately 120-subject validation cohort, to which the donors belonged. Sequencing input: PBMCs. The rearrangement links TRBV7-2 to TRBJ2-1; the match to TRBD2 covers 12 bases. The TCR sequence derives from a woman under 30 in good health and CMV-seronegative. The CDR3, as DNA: TGTGCCAGCAGCTTAGGGCTAGCGGGAGGGAATGAGCAGTTCTTC. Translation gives CASSLGLAGGNEQFF.